This T cell receptor beta chain was recovered during a study of cytomegalovirus exposure and HLA in healthy donors. This PCR relied on a set of 60 Vbeta primers and 13 Jbeta primers. In the original workflow: Around 80 million unique TCR beta chains, some 9.9 million of them shared, were counted by a later analysis. TCRdb's copy holds only in-frame clones and misses some; the assay was immunoSEQ multiplex PCR. V and J calls and clone size are those listed in that table; D and trimming were worked out from the DNA. This repertoire shows 150,000 to 160,000 clones, more than 70% found once; its top ten account for 5.6%. Germline V lookup: CDR1 SGHAT, CDR2 FQNNGV. The CDR3 totals 18 residues. The germline V and J ends were trimmed by 1 base and 4 bases, with 22 bases remaining between them.

The rearrangement uses TRBV11-2 and TRBJ2-5; D might be TRBD2 (6 bases). The sequence was obtained from a woman aged 40 to 50 in good health and CMV-seropositive. The sequencing input was PBMCs. CDR3 protein: CASSLGGLNLGHRETQYF. CDR3 nucleotides: TGTGCCAGCAGCTTAGGGGGACTCAACCTCGGTCATCGAGAGACCCAGTACTTC.